This entry lists 29 T cell receptor beta chains sequenced from one sample in a study of cytomegalovirus exposure and HLA in healthy donors. The PCR ran on 60 Vbeta and 13 Jbeta primers. The data were produced by immunoSEQ multiplex PCR, yet TCRdb's version contains in-frame clones alone and is incomplete. Among roughly 50,000 clones listed, approximately 81% were seen once. Sequenced sample: PBMCs. The origin of the receptors is a woman aged 18-29 years in good health and CMV-seronegative.

This clone came up a few times. The rearrangement links TRBV27 to TRBJ1-1, with 8 nucleotides matching TRBD1. CDR1 and CDR2 (germline): MNHEY, SMNVEV (reference sequence). The CDR3 covers 14 residues. Losses at the gene ends were 4 bases for V and 2 bases for J; bases not matched to a gene: 3. Here the CDR3 DNA reads TGTGCCAGCAGTTGGGACAGGAGAAACACTGAAGCTTTCTTT. Its translation: CASSWDRRNTEAFF.

The rearrangement joins TRBV6-5 to TRBJ1-2; no clear D gene. Between the trimmed V and J ends, which lost 6 bases and 0 bases, there was a span of 5 bases. This CDR3 has 12 amino acids. CDR1 and CDR2 (germline): MNHEY, SVGAGI. CDR3 sequence reads: CASRRTNYGYTF. The CDR3 DNA sequence: TGTGCCAGCAGGAGGACTAACTATGGCTACACCTTC.

V and J are TRBV10-2 and TRBJ2-7, with a weak D call TRBD2 (5 bases). The V end was cut by 4 bases, the J end by 0 bases, with 13 bases between. Germline V gene sequence: CDR1 WSHSY, CDR2 SAAADI. The CDR3 spans 15 residues. CDR3 nucleotide sequence: TGCGCCAGCAGTGTGACGTTGGACTCCTCCTACGAGCAGTACTTC. It is translated as CASSVTLDSSYEQYF.

This clone came up a few times. The chain carries TRBV2 and TRBJ2-1; 7 bases line up with TRBD1. Germline V gives CDR1 SNHLY, CDR2 FYNNEI. The V and J ends lost 8 bases and 0 bases, in that order; junction bases with no gene match: 4. This CDR3 spans 14 amino acids. The CDR3: CASHGQDSYNEQFF. CDR3 sequence (DNA): TGTGCCAGCCACGGACAGGACTCCTACAATGAGCAGTTCTTC.

Regarding this clone: Sequence at one end of the junction differs from germline and may be a read error. The chain links TRBV4-1 to TRBJ2-6; TRBD2 might be the D (5 bases). From germline, CDR1 is MGHRA and CDR2 YSYEKL. This CDR3 is 15 amino acids long. CDR3: CASSQERTVANGLTF. The CDR3 coding sequence is TGCGCCAGCAGCCAAGAGCGGACTGTGGCCAACGGCCTGACTTTC.

This chain links TRBV19 with TRBJ2-1; D is uncertain. Trimming removed 3 bases at V and 0 bases at J, with 6 bases between. CDR1 is LNHDA, CDR2 SQIVND, per germline (reference sequence). CDR3 length equals 14 residues. The CDR3 is CASSIVSSYNEQFF. DNA of the CDR3: TGTGCCAGTAGTATCGTGAGCTCCTACAATGAGCAGTTCTTC.

V gene TRBV5-1 combines with J gene TRBJ1-1; possible D gene TRBD1, 5 bases. CDR1 is SGHRS, CDR2 YFSETQ, per germline. The CDR3 extends over 14 amino acids. Trimming left V 0 bases short and J 7 bases short, with 13 bases between. CDR3 loop: CASSLVWGGDEAFF. CDR3 DNA: TGCGCCAGCAGCTTGGTATGGGGGGGGGATGAAGCTTTCTTT.

The chain links TRBV29-1 to TRBJ2-7; a weak D match, TRBD1 (6 bases). This CDR3 region has 13 residues. Trimming took 8 bases from V and 5 from J, leaving 19 bases between them. Per germline, CDR1 SQVTM and CDR2 ANQGSEA. The CDR3 reads CSITGTTRNEQYF. Written as DNA, the CDR3 is TGCAGCATTACCGGGACAACAAGAAACGAGCAGTACTTC.

This clone was seen more than once but under ten times. The J gene is TRBJ1-1, the V gene TRBV7-6; TRBD1 matches at 7 bases. Germline V gene lookup returns CDR1 SGHVS and CDR2 FNYEAQ. With V trimmed by 3 bases and J by 1 base, 8 bases remained unmatched. This CDR3 spans 16 amino acids. CDR3 protein: CASSLGGQLTNTEAFF. The DNA for the CDR3 is TGTGCCAGCAGCTTGGGGGGACAGCTCACGAACACTGAAGCTTTCTTT.

V gene TRBV11-2 combines with J gene TRBJ2-1; 14 nucleotides line up with TRBD2. There are 16 residues in the CDR3. Per germline, CDR1 SGHAT and CDR2 FQNNGV. V was pared by 5 bases and J by 3 bases, with 3 bases of the junction left unmatched. This CDR3 is CASSPGTSGSYNEQFF. The CDR3, as DNA: TGTGCCAGCAGCCCGGGGACTAGCGGGAGCTACAATGAGCAGTTCTTC.

This chain joins TRBV5-1 and TRBJ1-5, with 9 positions matching TRBD1. Germline lookup yields CDR1 SGHRS and CDR2 YFSETQ. The CDR3 length is 14 residues. Losses at the gene ends were 4 bases for V and 6 bases for J; bases not matched to a gene: 5. Here the CDR3 reads CASSRTGDGQPQHF. DNA of the CDR3: TGCGCCAGCAGCCGGACAGGGGATGGTCAGCCCCAGCATTTT.

This clone was counted only a few times. V is TRBV5-4 and J is TRBJ1-1, with 10 nucleotides matching TRBD1. V lost 4 bases to trimming and J lost 4 bases; unmatched junction nucleotides: 7. Germline V gives CDR1 SGHNT, CDR2 YYREEE (reference sequence). There are 15 residues in the CDR3. CDR3 loop: CASSGRDRGFTEAFF. The CDR3 coding sequence is TGTGCCAGCAGCGGCCGGGACAGGGGATTCACTGAAGCTTTCTTT. The entire variable domain, with the rest obtained from reference TRBV5-4 and TRBJ1-1, is as follows: ETGVTQSPTHLIKTRGQQVTLRCSSQSGHNTVSWYQQALGQGPQFIFQYYREEENGRGNFPPRFSGLQFPNYSSELNVNALELDDSALYLCASSGRDRGFTEAFFGQGTRLTVV.

The chain joins TRBV7-9 to TRBJ2-2; 8 bases align to TRBD2. CDR1 is SEHNR, CDR2 FQNEAQ, per germline (reference sequence). V trimming: 5 bases; J trimming: 1 base; junction bases outside the gene matches: 6. The CDR3 spans 16 residues. The CDR3 DNA reads TGTGCCAGCAGCCCTAGACTAGCGCAGAACACCGGGGAGCTGTTTTTT. It specifies CASSPRLAQNTGELFF.

This chain uses TRBV13 with TRBJ2-6; TRBD1 matches 11 bases. Trimming at V came to 4 bases and at J to 0 bases, leaving 8 bases not matched to a gene. The CDR3 runs 19 residues. Germline values: CDR1 PRHDT, CDR2 FYEKMQ (reference sequence). Written as DNA, the CDR3 is TGTGCCAGCAGCTCTCTAGCCGGGACAGGGGGCTCTGGGGCCAACGTCCTGACTTTC. This gives the protein CASSSLAGTGGSGANVLTF.

V gene TRBV27 combines with J gene TRBJ2-7; D might be TRBD2 (6 bases). CDR3 size: 14 residues. V gave up 3 bases and J gave up 0 bases, with 9 bases separating them. Germline V gives CDR1 MNHEY, CDR2 SMNVEV (reference sequence). CDR3: CASSLGGDSYEQYF. Here the CDR3 DNA reads TGTGCCAGCAGTTTGGGCGGGGACTCCTACGAGCAGTACTTC.

This CDR3 is CASSTGLAGASTNEQFF. CDR3 DNA sequence: TGTGCCAGCTCAACCGGACTAGCGGGAGCCAGTACCAATGAGCAGTTCTTC. The chain is built from TRBV18 and TRBJ2-1; TRBD2 matches at 13 bases. The CDR3 is made up of 17 amino acids. Germline-derived CDR1 and CDR2 are KGHSH and LQKENI. J lost 6 bases, V lost 5 bases, and 10 bases had no gene match.

The gene calls are TRBV27 and TRBJ2-7, with TRBD2 matching over 11 bases. Germline trimming cut 6 bases from V and 0 bases from J; bases unmatched to any gene: 4. The germline CDR1 and CDR2 sequences are MNHEY and SMNVEV (reference sequence). The CDR3 has 15 amino acids. CDR3: CASRLAGVSSYEQYF. DNA for the CDR3: TGTGCCAGCAGACTAGCGGGGGTGAGCTCCTACGAGCAGTACTTC.

DNA of the CDR3: TGCGCCAGCAGCCAAGATTGGGCTAGCGGATTTGACGAGCAGTACTTC. Translated: CASSQDWASGFDEQYF. This rearrangement joins TRBV4-1 to TRBJ2-7; 7 bases fit TRBD2. Germline assignment: CDR1 MGHRA and CDR2 YSYEKL. V lost 0 bases and J lost 5; bases outside the gene matches: 10. There are 16 residues in the CDR3.

This clone appeared a few times. The CDR3 here is CASSLGQGAFF. The CDR3 DNA sequence: TGTGCCAGCAGCTTGGGACAGGGGGCTTTCTTT. The chain links TRBV5-8 to TRBJ1-1; TRBD1 agrees at 8 bases. The CDR3 runs 11 residues. V lost 0 bases, J lost 11 bases, and 0 bases stayed unmatched. Germline V gives CDR1 SGHTS, CDR2 YDEGEE.

The chain is built from TRBV2 and TRBJ2-7; TRBD2 matches at 13 bases. The CDR3 is 17 residues long. V was pared by 6 bases and J by 6 bases, with 14 bases of the junction left unmatched. The germline gives CDR1 SNHLY, CDR2 FYNNEI. CDR3 sequence (DNA): TGTGCCAGCAGCGGACCGACTAGCGGGAGGCGCTCCGGCGAGCAGTACTTC. Amino acids: CASSGPTSGRRSGEQYF.

This chain uses TRBV5-1 with TRBJ2-3; unclear D gene. Germline assignment: CDR1 SGHRS and CDR2 YFSETQ. V gave up 1 base and J gave up 4 bases, with 7 bases separating them. The CDR3 is 13 residues long. CDR3 protein: CASSLSVSDTQYF. In DNA, the CDR3 is TGCGCCAGCAGCTTGTCAGTTTCAGATACGCAGTATTTT. The full variable domain, in which reference TRBV5-1 and TRBJ2-3 provide the parts outside the CDR3, is KAGVTQTPRYLIKTRGQQVTLSCSPISGHRSVSWYQQTPGQGLQFLFEYFSETQRNKGNFPGRFSGRQFSNSRSEMNVSTLELGDSALYLCASSLSVSDTQYFGPGTRLTVL.

The genes are TRBV19 and TRBJ1-3; D unresolved. Germline V gene data show CDR1 as LNHDA and CDR2 as SQIVND (reference sequence). This CDR3 comprises 14 residues. Trimming took 7 bases from V and 0 from J, leaving 10 bases between them. For the CDR3, the DNA is TGTGCCAGTAAATATGACTTCTCTGGAAACACCATATATTTT. Translated: CASKYDFSGNTIYF.

V is TRBV7-6 and J is TRBJ2-3; no firm D call. V was trimmed by 1 base and J by 1 base, leaving 6 bases between them. Germline CDR1 is SGHVS and CDR2 is FNYEAQ. The CDR3 totals 14 residues. CDR3 DNA: TGTGCCAGCAGCTTAGGGCAGGGCACAGATACGCAGTATTTT. Its protein product is CASSLGQGTDTQYF.

As to this clone: Other DNA sequences from this sample encode an identical CDR3 as well. The chain is built from TRBV19 and TRBJ2-7; TRBD2 matches 7 bases. V was pared by 3 bases and J by 3 bases, with 8 bases of the junction left unmatched. Germline lookup yields CDR1 LNHDA and CDR2 SQIVND (reference sequence). There are 15 residues in the CDR3. The CDR3 spells CASSIGEGHSYEQYF. The CDR3 bases are TGTGCCAGTAGTATTGGGGAGGGTCACAGCTACGAGCAGTACTTC.

The V gene is TRBV27, the J gene TRBJ2-2, with no clear D. In germline, CDR1 is MNHEY, CDR2 SMNVEV (reference sequence). V was cut by 5 bases and J by 3 bases, with 4 bases left in between. This CDR3 spans 12 amino acids. CDR3 sequence (DNA): TGTGCCAGCAGTCAATACACCGGGGAGCTGTTTTTT. This sequence encodes CASSQYTGELFF.

J is TRBJ2-7 and V is TRBV7-6; TRBD2 agrees at 7 bases. The CDR3 sequence is 15 residues long. Germline CDR1 reads SGHVS; CDR2 reads FNYEAQ. With 5 bases clipped from V and 4 bases from J, the junction kept 11 bases outside the gene matches. The CDR3 bases are TGTGCCAGCAGCGAACAGAGCGGGACGGGGTACGAGCAGTACTTC. It yields the protein CASSEQSGTGYEQYF.

The CDR3, as DNA: TGTGCCAGCAGCTTGGCCGGGGCAGGGGGCGGCCAAGCTTTCTTT. The encoded protein is CASSLAGAGGGQAFF. The V gene is TRBV7-9, the J gene TRBJ1-1; 8 bases are a match to TRBD1. CDR1 SEHNR and CDR2 FQNEAQ come from the germline V gene (reference sequence). CDR3 length: 15 amino acids. The J segment lost 9 bases and the V segment lost 3 bases, leaving 12 bases of the junction unmatched.

This chain joins TRBV25-1 and TRBJ2-7; 8 bases are shared with TRBD2. Germline values: CDR1 MGHDK, CDR2 SYGVNS. With V trimmed by 1 base and J by 3 bases, 2 bases remained unmatched. The length of the CDR3 is 14 residues. The CDR3 nucleotides read TGTGCCAGCAGTGAATGGAGCGGGAGCTACGAGCAGTACTTC. It translates to CASSEWSGSYEQYF.

This clone was picked up one time. The chain combines TRBV7-9 with TRBJ2-7, with 7 bases identical to TRBD2. Per the germline V gene, CDR1 is SEHNR and CDR2 is FQNEAQ (reference sequence). The J segment lost 5 bases and the V segment lost 5 bases, leaving 12 bases of the junction unmatched. This CDR3 comprises 15 residues. CDR3 loop: CASSPVSGVRNEQYF. The CDR3 DNA reads TGTGCCAGCAGCCCAGTAAGCGGGGTGAGGAACGAGCAGTACTTC.